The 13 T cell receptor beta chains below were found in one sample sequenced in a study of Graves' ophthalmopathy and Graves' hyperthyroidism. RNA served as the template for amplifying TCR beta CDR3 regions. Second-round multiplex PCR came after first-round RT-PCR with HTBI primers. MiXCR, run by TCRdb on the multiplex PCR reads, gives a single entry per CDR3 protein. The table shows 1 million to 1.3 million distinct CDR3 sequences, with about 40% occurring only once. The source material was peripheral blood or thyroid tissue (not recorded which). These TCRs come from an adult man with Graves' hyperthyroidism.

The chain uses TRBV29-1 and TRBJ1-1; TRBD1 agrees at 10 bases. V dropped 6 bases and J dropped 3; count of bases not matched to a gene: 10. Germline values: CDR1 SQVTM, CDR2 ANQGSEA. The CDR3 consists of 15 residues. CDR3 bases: TGCAGCGTGAAACCGGGACAGGGGCGATACACTGAAGCTTTCTTT. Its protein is CSVKPGQGRYTEAFF.

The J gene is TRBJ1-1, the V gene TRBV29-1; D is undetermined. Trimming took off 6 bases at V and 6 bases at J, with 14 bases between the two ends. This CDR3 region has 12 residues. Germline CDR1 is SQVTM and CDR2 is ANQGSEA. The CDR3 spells CSVPLARAEAFF. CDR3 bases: TGCAGCGTCCCCCTCGCGAGGGCTGAAGCTTTCTTT.

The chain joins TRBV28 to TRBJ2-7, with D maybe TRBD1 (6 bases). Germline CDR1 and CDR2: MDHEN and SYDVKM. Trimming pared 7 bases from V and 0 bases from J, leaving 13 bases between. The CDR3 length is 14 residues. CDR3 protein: CASNRQGISYEQYF. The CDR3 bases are TGTGCCAGCAATCGGCAGGGGATCTCCTACGAGCAGTACTTC.

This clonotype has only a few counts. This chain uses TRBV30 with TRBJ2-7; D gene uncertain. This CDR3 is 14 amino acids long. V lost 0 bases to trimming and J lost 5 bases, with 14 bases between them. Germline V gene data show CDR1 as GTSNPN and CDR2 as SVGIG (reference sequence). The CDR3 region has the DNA TGTGCCTGGAGTGTACTGGCAGAAGACGACGAGCAGTACTTC. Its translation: CAWSVLAEDDEQYF.

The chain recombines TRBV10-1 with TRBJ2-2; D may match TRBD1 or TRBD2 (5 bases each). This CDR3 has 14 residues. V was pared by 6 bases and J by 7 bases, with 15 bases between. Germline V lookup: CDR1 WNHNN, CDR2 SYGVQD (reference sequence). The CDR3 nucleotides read TGCGCCAGCAGCCCGAGGCCAGGGAGCGGGGAGCTGTTTTTT. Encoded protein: CASSPRPGSGELFF.

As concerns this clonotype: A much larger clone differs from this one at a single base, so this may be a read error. The CDR3 DNA reads as TGCAGCGTTGAAACAGGGGTGGGGGATCAGCCCCAGCATTTT. Translation: CSVETGVGDQPQHF. The chain recombines TRBV29-1 with TRBJ1-5, with 7 nucleotides matching TRBD1. Germline V gives CDR1 SQVTM, CDR2 ANQGSEA. This CDR3 spans 14 amino acids. V dropped 2 bases and J dropped 5; count of bases not matched to a gene: 6.

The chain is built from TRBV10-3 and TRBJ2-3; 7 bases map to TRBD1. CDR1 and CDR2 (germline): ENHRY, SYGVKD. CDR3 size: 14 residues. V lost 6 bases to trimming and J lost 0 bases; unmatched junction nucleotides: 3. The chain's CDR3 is CAIRTGLSTDTQYF. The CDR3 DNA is TGTGCCATCAGGACAGGGCTCAGCACAGATACGCAGTATTTT.

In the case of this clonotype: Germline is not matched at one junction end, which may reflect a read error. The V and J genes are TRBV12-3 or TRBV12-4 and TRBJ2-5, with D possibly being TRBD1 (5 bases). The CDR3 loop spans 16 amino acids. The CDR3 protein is CASSLGAGKLQETQYF. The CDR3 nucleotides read TGTGCCAGCAGCTTAGGGGCAGGGAAACTCCAAGAGACCCAGTACTTC.

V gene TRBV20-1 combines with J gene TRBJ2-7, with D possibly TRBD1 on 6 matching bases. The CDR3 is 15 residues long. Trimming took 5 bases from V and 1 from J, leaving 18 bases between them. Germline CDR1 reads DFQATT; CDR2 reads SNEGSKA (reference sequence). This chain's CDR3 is CSADPGAGVSYEQYF. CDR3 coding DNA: TGCAGTGCTGACCCCGGAGCAGGGGTATCCTACGAGCAGTACTTC.

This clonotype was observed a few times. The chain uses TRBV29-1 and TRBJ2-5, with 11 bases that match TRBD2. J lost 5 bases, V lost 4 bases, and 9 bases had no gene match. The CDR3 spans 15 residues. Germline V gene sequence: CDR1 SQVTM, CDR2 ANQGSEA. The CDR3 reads CSVAMVAGGGETQYF. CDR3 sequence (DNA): TGCAGCGTTGCAATGGTAGCGGGAGGGGGTGAGACCCAGTACTTC.

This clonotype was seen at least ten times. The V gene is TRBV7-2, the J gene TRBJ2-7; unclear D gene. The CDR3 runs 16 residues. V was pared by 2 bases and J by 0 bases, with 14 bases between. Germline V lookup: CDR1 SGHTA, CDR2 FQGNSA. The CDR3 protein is CASSLYPGPLSYEQYF. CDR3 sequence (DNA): TGTGCCAGCAGCTTATACCCGGGTCCCCTCTCCTACGAGCAGTACTTC.

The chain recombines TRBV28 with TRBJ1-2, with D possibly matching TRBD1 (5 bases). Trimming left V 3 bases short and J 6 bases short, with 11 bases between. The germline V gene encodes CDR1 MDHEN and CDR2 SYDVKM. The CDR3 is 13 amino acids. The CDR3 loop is CASSFGGINGYTF. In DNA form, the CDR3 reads TGTGCCAGCAGTTTCGGGGGTATAAATGGCTACACCTTC.

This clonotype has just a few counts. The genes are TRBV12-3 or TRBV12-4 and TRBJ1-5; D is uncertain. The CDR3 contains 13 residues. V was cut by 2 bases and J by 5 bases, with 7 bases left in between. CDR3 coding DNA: TGTGCCAGCAGTTTATTAGGGTATCAGCCCCAGCATTTT. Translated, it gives CASSLLGYQPQHF.